This TCR beta chain was identified in a study of shared clonotypes between healthy human individuals. CD45RO-negative, CCR7-selected cells formed the naive CD8 fraction, which excluded terminally differentiated effector memory CD45RA+ cells. Overall study results and limits: Of the naive CD4 clonotypes, around 5% were shared across a few donors.

The method was immunoSEQ multiplex PCR; TCRdb's version includes in-frame clones alone and lacks a portion of them. This sample has 1.5 million to 2.5 million clones, with approximately 94% found just once. Turning to this clone: Its target is unknown.

Sequenced: naive CD8+ T cells sorted from blood. This receptor was identified in a man aged 18 to 29 in good health.

Here the CDR3 reads CASARSEGYEQYF. CDR3 DNA sequence: TGTGCCAGCGCTCGGTCAGAGGGCTACGAGCAGTACTTC. The V call is TRBV2, the J call TRBJ2-7; D might be TRBD2 (5 bases). The V gene lost 8 bases and the J gene lost 3 bases, with 14 bases spanning the gap. CDR1 is SNHLY, CDR2 FYNNEI, per germline. The CDR3 contains 13 residues.